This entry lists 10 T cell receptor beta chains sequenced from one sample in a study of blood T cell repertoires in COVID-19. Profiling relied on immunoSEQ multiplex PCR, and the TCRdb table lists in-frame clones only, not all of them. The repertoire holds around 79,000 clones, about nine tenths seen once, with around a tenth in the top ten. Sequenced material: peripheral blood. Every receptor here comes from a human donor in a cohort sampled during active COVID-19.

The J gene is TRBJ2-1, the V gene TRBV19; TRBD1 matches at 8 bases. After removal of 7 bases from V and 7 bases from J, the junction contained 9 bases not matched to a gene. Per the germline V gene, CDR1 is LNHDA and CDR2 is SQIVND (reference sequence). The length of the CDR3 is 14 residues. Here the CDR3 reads CASKMDRVTNEQFF. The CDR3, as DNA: TGTGCCAGTAAAATGGACAGGGTAACGAATGAGCAGTTCTTC.

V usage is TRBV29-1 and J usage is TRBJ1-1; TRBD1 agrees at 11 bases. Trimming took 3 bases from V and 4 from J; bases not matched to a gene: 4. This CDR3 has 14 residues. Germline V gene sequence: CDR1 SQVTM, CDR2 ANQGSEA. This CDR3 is CSVDLGTGGTEAFF. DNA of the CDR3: TGCAGCGTTGATCTGGGGACAGGGGGCACTGAAGCTTTCTTT.

DNA for the CDR3: TGTGCCAGCAGCCGGAATAGCGGGAGGGCCTACGAGCAGTACTTC. Translated, it gives CASSRNSGRAYEQYF. The gene calls are TRBV5-6 and TRBJ2-7; TRBD2 agrees at 11 bases. The V segment lost 4 bases and the J segment 2 bases; nucleotides outside the gene matches: 5. The CDR3 consists of 15 residues. CDR1 is SGHDT, CDR2 YYEEEE, per germline.

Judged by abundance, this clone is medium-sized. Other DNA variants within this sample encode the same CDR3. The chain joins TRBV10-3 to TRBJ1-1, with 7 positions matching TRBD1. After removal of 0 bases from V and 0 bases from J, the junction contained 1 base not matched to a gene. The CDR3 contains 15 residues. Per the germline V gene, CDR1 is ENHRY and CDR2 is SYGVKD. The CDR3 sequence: CAISESGTVNTEAFF. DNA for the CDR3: TGTGCCATCAGTGAGTCGGGGACAGTGAACACTGAAGCTTTCTTT.

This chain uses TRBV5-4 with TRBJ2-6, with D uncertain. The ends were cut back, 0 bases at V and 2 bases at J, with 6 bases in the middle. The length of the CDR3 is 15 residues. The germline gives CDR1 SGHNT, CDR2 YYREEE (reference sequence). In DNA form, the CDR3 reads TGTGCCAGCAGCTTGGCCAGGACTGGGGCCAACGTCCTGACTTTC. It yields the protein CASSLARTGANVLTF.

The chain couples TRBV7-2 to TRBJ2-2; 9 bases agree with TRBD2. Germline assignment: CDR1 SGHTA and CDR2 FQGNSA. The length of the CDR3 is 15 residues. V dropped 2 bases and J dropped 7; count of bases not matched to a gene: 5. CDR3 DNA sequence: TGTGCCAGCAGCTTATCTAGCGGGATGATCGGGGAGCTGTTTTTT. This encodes CASSLSSGMIGELFF.

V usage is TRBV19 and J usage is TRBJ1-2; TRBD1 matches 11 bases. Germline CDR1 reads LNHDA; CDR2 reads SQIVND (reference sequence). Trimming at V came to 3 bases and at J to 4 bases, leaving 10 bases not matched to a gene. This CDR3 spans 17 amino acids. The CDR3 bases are TGTGCCAGTAGTATCGTCGGGCGGACAGGGGGCGGCTATGGCTACACCTTC. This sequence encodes CASSIVGRTGGGYGYTF.

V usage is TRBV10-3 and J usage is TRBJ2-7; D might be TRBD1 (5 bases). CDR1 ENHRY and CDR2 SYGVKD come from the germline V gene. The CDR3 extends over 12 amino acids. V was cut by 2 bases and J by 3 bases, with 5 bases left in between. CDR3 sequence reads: CAISERGYEQYF. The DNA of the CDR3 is TGTGCCATCAGTGAGAGGGGCTACGAGCAGTACTTC.

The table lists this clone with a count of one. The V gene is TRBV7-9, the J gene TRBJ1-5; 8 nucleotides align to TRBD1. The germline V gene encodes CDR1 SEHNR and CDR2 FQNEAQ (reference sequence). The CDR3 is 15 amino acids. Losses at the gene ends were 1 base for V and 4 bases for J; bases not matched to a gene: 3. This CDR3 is CASSLGTGRNQPQHF. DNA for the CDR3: TGTGCCAGCAGCTTAGGGACAGGGAGAAATCAGCCCCAGCATTTT.

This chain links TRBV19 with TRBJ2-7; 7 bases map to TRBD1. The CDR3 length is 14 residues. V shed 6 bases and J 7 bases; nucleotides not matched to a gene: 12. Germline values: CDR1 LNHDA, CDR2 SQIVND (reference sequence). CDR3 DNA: TGTGCCAGTAGGACCGGGACAGTAAAGGGTGAGCAGTACTTC. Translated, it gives CASRTGTVKGEQYF.